This T cell receptor beta chain was obtained from a study of CD8 T cells in Susac syndrome. From blood CD8+ and CD4+ T cells, the TCR beta chain was sequenced. TEMRA cells underwent FACS enrichment and CD8+ and CD4+ T cells underwent negative isolation. The trim removed 7 bases at V and 3 bases at J, leaving 9 bases unmatched. CDR3 size: 13 residues. CDR1 is SQVTM, CDR2 ANQGSEA, per germline. With random hexamers, about 0.45 to 1 ug RNA was reverse transcribed. TCR beta CDR3 was amplified by immunoSEQ covering 54 Vbeta and 13 Jbeta. Via MiXCR, TCRdb re-called the immunoSEQ multiplex PCR reads, giving one row per CDR3 protein. The sample has about 300,000 distinct CDR3 sequences, 70% to 90% seen once.

The sample consisted of CD8+ T cells from PBMCs. This TCR was sampled from a human donor with multiple sclerosis. This chain uses TRBV29-1 with TRBJ2-7, with 7 bases identical to TRBD1. The CDR3 here is CSAQRDSDYEQYF. CDR3 DNA sequence: TGCAGCGCCCAACGGGACAGTGACTACGAGCAGTACTTC.